This T cell receptor beta chain was documented in a study of shared clonotypes between healthy human individuals. CD45RO-negative, CCR7-positively selected cells formed the naive CD8 fraction, excluding terminally differentiated effector memory CD45RA+ cells. Only Caucasian adults living in Nashville, Tennessee served as donors. The protocol was immunoSEQ multiplex PCR, while the TCRdb copy is restricted to in-frame clones and leaves out a portion. Here the sample spans over 2,000,000 clones, about 93% being singletons. The CDR3 length is 15 residues. V lost 7 bases, J lost 3 bases, and 12 bases stayed unmatched. Germline values: CDR1 SEHNR, CDR2 FQNEAQ (reference sequence).

V usage is TRBV7-9 and J usage is TRBJ2-7; 7 bases line up with TRBD1. The source of this sequence is a man aged 18 to 29 in good health. Some clones in this sample may be carry-over from other donors' samples. What was sequenced was naive CD8+ T cells from PBMCs. This chain's CDR3 is CASTRDSSPNYEQYF. The CDR3 coding sequence is TGTGCCAGCACCAGGGACAGTTCACCGAACTACGAGCAGTACTTC.